Included here is one TCR beta chain sequence, with context. Its antigen remains unknown. These data are taken from a study of T-cell memory formation after mild COVID-19. It was 5'RACE with constant-segment primers that produced the TCR alpha and TCR beta cDNA libraries, which carried sample barcodes and UMIs. One entry per CDR3 protein, called by TCRdb with MiXCR from the 5' RACE reads. The sample has 170,000 or so distinct CDR3 sequences; 30% to 35% are singletons. Points from the study as a whole: The CD4+ clones that contracted clustered mainly within CM and EM, and the CD8+ clones concentrated in EMRA. Confirmation was lacking for SARS-CoV-2 specificity of second-wave clones that peaked on day 37. CD4/CD8 balance characterized clones contracting day 15 to 85, and CD4+ skew characterized later expanders.

The CDR3 length is 14 residues. Trimming took off 3 bases at V and 2 bases at J, with 11 bases between the two ends. The gene calls are TRBV12-3 or TRBV12-4 and TRBJ2-7, with D perhaps TRBD2 (6 bases). Sequencing was done on a sample of PBMCs or a T cell subset sorted from them (not recorded which). The receptor comes from an adult woman who had mild COVID-19 (a few samples of this study predate the infection). Cell type and time point are not known. In nucleotides, the CDR3 is TGTGCCAGCAGTTTCGGGAGCCCAGCCTACGAGCAGTACTTC. This codes for CASSFGSPAYEQYF.